This T cell receptor beta chain comes out of a study of shared T cell receptors in the human thymus. The CDR3 runs 20 residues. Germline-derived CDR1 and CDR2 are LNHDA and SQIVND (reference sequence). Trimming stripped 3 bases from V and 6 bases from J, with 27 bases between. Libraries were prepared by immunoSEQ multiplex PCR; TCRdb keeps only in-frame clonotypes and omits some of them. The sample consists of roughly 710,000 clones, 80% to 90% of them appearing once. The same specimen was also included in a second study, on human thymus T cells. As that study records: The sample donors, healthy Finnish infants, were having corrective surgery for congenital heart defects. In thymic and blood repertoires alike, V and J usage looked biased.

The chain links TRBV19 to TRBJ1-6, with D uncertain. The sequencing sample was made of thymocytes. The TCR originated in a girl under two years old with a congenital heart defect. Written as DNA, the CDR3 is TGTGCCAGTAGTATCCGATACAAAGGCGGCCCAAAAATTCCTAATTCACCCCTCCACTTT. Its translation is CASSIRYKGGPKIPNSPLHF.